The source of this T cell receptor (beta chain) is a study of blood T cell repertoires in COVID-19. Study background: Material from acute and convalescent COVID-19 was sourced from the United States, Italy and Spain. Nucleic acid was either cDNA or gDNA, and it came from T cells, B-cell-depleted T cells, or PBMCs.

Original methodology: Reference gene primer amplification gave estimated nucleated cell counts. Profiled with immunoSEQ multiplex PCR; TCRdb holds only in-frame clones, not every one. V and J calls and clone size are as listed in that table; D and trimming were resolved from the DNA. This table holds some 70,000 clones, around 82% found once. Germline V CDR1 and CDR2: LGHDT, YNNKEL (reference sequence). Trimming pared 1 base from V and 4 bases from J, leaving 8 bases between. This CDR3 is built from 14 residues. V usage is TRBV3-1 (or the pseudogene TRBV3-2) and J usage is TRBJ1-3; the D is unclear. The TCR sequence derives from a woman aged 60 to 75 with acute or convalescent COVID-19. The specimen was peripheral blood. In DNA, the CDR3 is TGTGCCAGCAGCCAAGCCGACTCAGGAAACACCATATATTTT. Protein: CASSQADSGNTIYF.